This is a list of T cell receptor beta chains from one sample in a study of blood T cell repertoires in COVID-19. Some clones are missing from TCRdb's copy, which holds only in-frame ones; the method was immunoSEQ multiplex PCR. Of about 50,000 clones in the sample, 85% to 90% were seen once. The sample was peripheral blood. The receptors stem from a human donor in a cohort sampled during active COVID-19. Each CDR3 is given with its conserved first and last residue. The D gene is left open where the match is weak. The size of a clone is reported for some rows only, either as once, few or many, or as a class for expanded clones.

length: 12; J: TRBJ1-2; D: NA; size: NA; V: TRBV6-6; CDR3: CASSSREAGYTF; DNA: TGTGCCAGCAGTTCTAGGGAGGCTGGCTACACCTTC
length: 15; J: TRBJ2-2; D: NA; size: NA; V: TRBV6-5; CDR3: CASRTDLAATGELFF; DNA: TGTGCCAGCAGAACTGATCTAGCAGCCACCGGGGAGCTGTTTTTT
length: 15; J: TRBJ2-2; D: TRBD1; size: NA; V: TRBV7-3; CDR3: CASSKTGGFTGELFF; DNA: TGTGCCAGCAGCAAAACAGGGGGCTTCACCGGGGAGCTGTTTTTT
length: 15; J: TRBJ1-5; D: TRBD1; size: once; V: TRBV24-1; CDR3: CATSDSDRAAQPQHF; DNA: TGTGCCACCAGTGATTCGGACAGGGCGGCTCAGCCCCAGCATTTT
length: 14; J: TRBJ2-4; D: NA; size: NA; V: TRBV7-2; CDR3: CASSLGATKNIQYF; DNA: TGTGCCAGCAGCTTAGGGGCGACCAAAAACATTCAGTACTTC
length: 13; J: TRBJ1-4; D: NA; size: NA; V: TRBV19; CDR3: CASSTTVAEKLFF; DNA: TGTGCCAGTAGTACTACAGTGGCTGAAAAACTGTTTTTT
length: 12; J: TRBJ2-5; D: NA; size: NA; V: TRBV28; CDR3: CASSSGTQTQYF; DNA: TGTGCCAGCAGTAGCGGGACACAGACCCAGTACTTC
length: 13; J: TRBJ1-1; D: TRBD1; size: NA; V: TRBV7-3; CDR3: CASSPQGATEAFF; DNA: TGTGCCAGCAGCCCACAGGGGGCTACTGAAGCTTTCTTT
length: 14; J: TRBJ1-3; D: NA; size: NA; V: TRBV15; CDR3: CATSRRGEGNTIYF; DNA: TGTGCCACCAGCAGGCGAGGCGAAGGAAACACCATATATTTT
length: 13; J: TRBJ1-1; D: NA; size: few; V: TRBV27; CDR3: CASSTVGATEAFF; DNA: TGTGCCAGCAGTACAGTGGGAGCTACTGAAGCTTTCTTT
length: 16; J: TRBJ2-2; D: TRBD1; size: NA; V: TRBV15; CDR3: CATSRDRQGVVGELFF; DNA: TGTGCCACCAGCAGAGATCGACAGGGGGTGGTCGGGGAGCTGTTTTTT
length: 14; J: TRBJ1-1; D: NA; size: NA; V: TRBV9; CDR3: CASSAQGKNTEAFF; DNA: TGTGCCAGCAGCGCTCAGGGAAAGAACACTGAAGCTTTCTTT
length: 14; J: TRBJ1-3; D: NA; size: NA; V: TRBV19; CDR3: CASRQAAVGNTIYF; DNA: TGTGCCAGTAGACAGGCCGCGGTCGGAAACACCATATATTTT
length: 12; J: TRBJ1-5; D: NA; size: NA; V: TRBV10-3; CDR3: CATHREGQPQHF; DNA: TGTGCCACCCACAGGGAAGGTCAGCCCCAGCATTTT
length: 11; J: TRBJ2-5; D: NA; size: NA; V: TRBV10-2; CDR3: CASSVRETQYF; DNA: TGCGCCAGCAGTGTCCGGGAGACCCAGTACTTC
length: 16; J: TRBJ2-3; D: TRBD2; size: NA; V: TRBV15; CDR3: CATSLGLGTAGDTQYF; DNA: TGTGCCACCAGCCTGGGACTCGGAACAGCGGGGGATACGCAGTATTTT
length: 13; J: TRBJ2-1; D: NA; size: NA; V: TRBV11-2; CDR3: CASSLVGGNEQFF; DNA: TGTGCCAGCAGCTTAGTAGGGGGCAATGAGCAGTTCTTC
length: 15; J: TRBJ2-5; D: TRBD2; size: NA; V: TRBV30; CDR3: CAWSLTSGGKETQYF; DNA: TGTGCCTGGAGTTTGACTAGCGGGGGGAAAGAGACCCAGTACTTC
length: 15; J: TRBJ2-2; D: NA; size: NA; V: TRBV3-1/TRBV3-2; CDR3: CASSSFGANTGELFF; DNA: TGTGCCAGCAGCTCTTTCGGAGCGAACACCGGGGAGCTGTTTTTT
length: 14; J: TRBJ2-3; D: NA; size: NA; V: TRBV28; CDR3: CASSSRTTLDTQYF; DNA: TGTGCCAGCAGTAGCCGGACAACGTTGGATACGCAGTATTTT
length: 17; J: TRBJ1-5; D: NA; size: NA; V: TRBV28; CDR3: CASSFYGRGLGNQPQHF; DNA: TGTGCCAGCAGTTTTTACGGCAGGGGCCTTGGCAATCAGCCCCAGCATTTT
length: 15; J: TRBJ1-1; D: NA; size: NA; V: TRBV5-1; CDR3: CASSLGPGVNTEAFF; DNA: TGCGCCAGCAGCTTGGGGCCAGGGGTGAACACTGAAGCTTTCTTT
length: 16; J: TRBJ2-5; D: TRBD2; size: NA; V: TRBV7-2; CDR3: CASSVRGGTFQETQYF; DNA: TGTGCCAGCAGCGTACGGGGGGGCACATTCCAAGAGACCCAGTACTTC
length: 15; J: TRBJ1-3; D: NA; size: NA; V: TRBV11-2; CDR3: CASSRRGTSGNTIYF; DNA: TGTGCCAGCAGCCGGAGAGGGACTTCTGGAAACACCATATATTTT
length: 13; J: TRBJ1-1; D: TRBD1; size: NA; V: TRBV30; CDR3: CACSRDRNTEAFF; DNA: TGTGCCTGTTCCCGGGACAGGAACACTGAAGCTTTCTTT
length: 15; J: TRBJ1-5; D: TRBD1; size: NA; V: TRBV10-3; CDR3: CAISRTGGDNQPQHF; DNA: TGTGCCATCAGCCGGACAGGGGGAGACAATCAGCCCCAGCATTTT
length: 13; J: TRBJ1-4; D: TRBD1; size: NA; V: TRBV10-3; CDR3: CAEDRVKNEKLFF; DNA: TGTGCCGAGGACAGGGTAAAGAATGAAAAACTGTTTTTT
length: 13; J: TRBJ1-1; D: TRBD1; size: NA; V: TRBV29-1; CDR3: CSVPGGVLSEAFF; DNA: TGCAGCGTCCCAGGGGGTGTCTTATCTGAAGCTTTCTTT
length: 15; J: TRBJ1-1; D: NA; size: once; V: TRBV15; CDR3: CATSRGDRGSTEAFF; DNA: TGTGCCACCAGCAGAGGGGACCGGGGGAGCACTGAAGCTTTCTTT
length: 13; J: TRBJ2-7; D: TRBD1; size: NA; V: TRBV2; CDR3: CASSRTGLGEQYF; DNA: TGTGCCAGCAGCAGGACAGGGTTGGGAGAGCAGTACTTC
length: 19; J: TRBJ1-1; D: TRBD1; size: NA; V: TRBV7-9; CDR3: CASSFQNTTGGWGNTEAFF; DNA: TGTGCCAGCAGCTTCCAAAATACTACAGGGGGCTGGGGGAACACTGAAGCTTTCTTT
length: 16; J: TRBJ2-4; D: NA; size: NA; V: TRBV7-9; CDR3: CASSLITQTAKNIQYF; DNA: TGTGCCAGCAGCTTAATCACACAAACAGCCAAAAACATTCAGTACTTC
length: 15; J: TRBJ1-1; D: NA; size: NA; V: TRBV6-5; CDR3: CASSYGGVQNTEAFF; DNA: TGTGCCAGCAGTTACGGGGGGGTCCAGAACACTGAAGCTTTCTTT